These 15 T cell receptor beta chains were all obtained from the same sample, sequenced in a study of shared clonotypes between healthy human individuals. The table came from immunoSEQ multiplex PCR; TCRdb's copy has only in-frame clones and leaves some out. The sample contains over 1.4 million clones, about 96% of which appear only once. The sequencing input was naive CD4+ T cells sorted from blood. This sample's subset: CD45RA+ positively selected. Source of these receptors: a man aged 25-40 years in good health.

This chain links TRBV7-6 with TRBJ2-2; a possible D gene is TRBD1 (6 bases). Germline CDR1 SGHVS, CDR2 FNYEAQ. Deletions cut 5 bases from V and 4 bases from J, with 14 bases between. The CDR3 sequence is 15 residues long. The CDR3 loop reads CASSPLQGVTGELFF. As DNA, the CDR3 is TGTGCCAGCAGCCCACTACAGGGAGTCACCGGGGAGCTGTTTTTT.

The chain links TRBV7-6 to TRBJ1-5; TRBD1 matches 8 bases. With V trimmed by 0 bases and J by 5 bases, 6 bases remained unmatched. In germline, CDR1 is SGHVS, CDR2 FNYEAQ. This CDR3 spans 16 amino acids. The DNA of the CDR3 is TGTGCCAGCAGCTTAGCTGGGCAGGGGGCATATCAGCCCCAGCATTTT. Protein: CASSLAGQGAYQPQHF.

This chain uses TRBV29-1 with TRBJ1-1, with a weak D call TRBD1 (6 bases). CDR1 is SQVTM, CDR2 ANQGSEA, per germline. Trimming took off 6 bases at V and 7 bases at J, with 15 bases between the two ends. The CDR3 length is 12 residues. Written as DNA, the CDR3 is TGCAGCGTCGCCGCGACAGGCATTGAAGCTTTCTTT. This gives the protein CSVAATGIEAFF.

The chain employs TRBV21-1 and TRBJ2-7. TRBV21-1 is classified as a pseudogene. CDR3 length equals 15 residues. The CDR3: CASIRGRTVVDEQYF. For the CDR3, the DNA is TGTGCCAGCATTAGAGGCAGGACGGTCGTGGACGAGCAGTACTTC.

The V and J genes are TRBV19 and TRBJ1-5; no clear D. V lost 6 bases, J lost 0 bases, and 9 bases lay in between. Germline values: CDR1 LNHDA, CDR2 SQIVND (reference sequence). There are 14 residues in the CDR3. CDR3 DNA: TGTGCCAGTAGGGGCAGAAATAGCAATCAGCCCCAGCATTTT. This translates into CASRGRNSNQPQHF. Looking up the rest from reference TRBV19 and TRBJ1-5 gives the full variable domain: DGGITQSPKYLFRKEGQNVTLSCEQNLNHDAMYWYRQDPGQGLRLIYYSQIVNDFQKGDIAEGYSVSREKKESFPLTVTSAQKNPTAFYLCASRGRNSNQPQHFGDGTRLSIL.

The genes are TRBV30 and TRBJ2-7; either TRBD1 or TRBD2 may fit D (5 bases each). V lost 1 base and J lost 4, with 11 bases in between. The germline V gene encodes CDR1 GTSNPN and CDR2 SVGIG (reference sequence). CDR3 length: 13 amino acids. CDR3 in DNA: TGTGCCTGGAGTGGATCGGGACGGTACGAGCAGTACTTC. Protein sequence: CAWSGSGRYEQYF.

The chain is built from TRBV9 and TRBJ2-7, with 13 bases that match TRBD2. Germline V gene lookup returns CDR1 SGDLS and CDR2 YYNGEE. The trim removed 0 bases at V and 2 bases at J, leaving 11 bases unmatched. The length of the CDR3 is 19 residues. DNA for the CDR3: TGTGCCAGCAGCGTAGGAAAGGATTGGGGACTAGCGGGGACCTACGAGCAGTACTTC. Translation: CASSVGKDWGLAGTYEQYF.

This chain connects TRBV4-3 to TRBJ2-3; 13 nucleotides match TRBD2. This CDR3 has 21 amino acids. The germline CDR1 and CDR2 sequences are LGHNA and YSLEER. Trimming took 3 bases from V and 1 from J; bases not matched to a gene: 16. DNA of the CDR3: TGCGCCAGCAGCCACGACCAAGGACTAGCGGGAGTTTTGGGGGGCACAGATACGCAGTATTTT. Encoded protein: CASSHDQGLAGVLGGTDTQYF.

The rearrangement uses TRBV4-3 and TRBJ2-4, with 9 bases lining up with TRBD1. CDR3 length: 14 residues. J gave up 6 bases and V 3 bases, and 3 bases lay outside the gene matches. Germline CDR1 reads LGHNA; CDR2 reads YSLEER. CDR3: CASSHTGGGNIQYF. CDR3 DNA: TGCGCCAGCAGCCATACAGGGGGCGGAAACATTCAGTACTTC.

This rearrangement joins TRBV11-2 to TRBJ2-7; D possibly corresponds to TRBD2 (5 bases). This CDR3 contains 13 residues. The V end was cut by 1 base, the J end by 4 bases, with 8 bases between. Germline V gene lookup returns CDR1 SGHAT and CDR2 FQNNGV. The CDR3 nucleotides are TGTGCCAGCAGCTTAGGCCCGGGATACGAGCAGTACTTC. Its protein is CASSLGPGYEQYF.

The gene calls are TRBV15 and TRBJ1-2; D is unclear. CDR1 and CDR2 (germline): LNHNV, YYDKDF (reference sequence). Trimming pared 0 bases from V and 2 bases from J, leaving 7 bases between. The length of the CDR3 is 14 residues. The CDR3 DNA reads as TGTGCCACCAGCAGAGATCGATTAAACTATGGCTACACCTTC. Translated: CATSRDRLNYGYTF.

As to this clone: Within the sample, other DNA sequences also encode this same CDR3. The chain is built from TRBV7-3 and TRBJ2-1, with 9 bases lining up with TRBD2. CDR3 length: 15 amino acids. V lost 2 bases, J lost 2 bases, and 1 base stayed unmatched. Looked up from germline, CDR1 is SGHTA and CDR2 is FQGTGA. CDR3 loop: CASSLAGGPYNEQFF. For the CDR3, the DNA is TGTGCCAGCAGCTTAGCGGGAGGGCCCTACAATGAGCAGTTCTTC.

For this clone: An end of the junction differs from the germline gene, which may be a read error. The gene calls are TRBV18 and TRBJ2-3; TRBD1 might be the D (6 bases). Per the germline V gene, CDR1 is KGHSH and CDR2 is LQKENI. The CDR3 consists of 16 residues. The CDR3 sequence is CASSPQGATSTDTQYF. The CDR3 bases are TGTGCCAGCTCCCCACAGGGCGCTACTAGCACAGATACGCAGTATTTT. The full variable domain, its missing parts supplied by reference TRBV18 and TRBJ2-3, is NAGVMQNPRHLVRRRGQEARLRCSPMKGHSHVYWYRQLPEEGLKFMVYLQKENIIDESGMPKERFSAEFPKEGPSILRIQQVVRGDSAAYFCASSPQGATSTDTQYFGPGTRLTVL.

CDR3 in amino acids: CASSYPGQLFRSDEQYF. CDR3 in DNA: TGTGCCAGCAGTTACCCAGGACAGCTATTTCGTTCGGACGAGCAGTACTTC. The chain uses TRBV28 and TRBJ2-7, with TRBD1 as a possible D gene (6 bases). Germline V gene data show CDR1 as MDHEN and CDR2 as SYDVKM. This CDR3 has 17 residues. Trimming took 4 bases from V and 5 from J, leaving 24 bases between them.

The genes are TRBV28 and TRBJ1-1, with TRBD1 matching 7 bases. J was trimmed by 0 bases and V by 5 bases; bases with no gene match: 3. CDR1 is MDHEN and CDR2 is SYDVKM in the germline V gene. The CDR3 length is 14 residues. The CDR3 DNA is TGTGCCAGCAGTCAGACAGGGATGAACACTGAAGCTTTCTTT. Residues: CASSQTGMNTEAFF. Looking up the rest from reference TRBV28 and TRBJ1-1 gives the full variable domain: DVKVTQSSRYLVKRTGEKVFLECVQDMDHENMFWYRQDPGLGLRLIYFSYDVKMKEKGDIPEGYSVSREKKERFSLILESASTNQTSMYLCASSQTGMNTEAFFGQGTRLTVV.